This T cell receptor (beta chain) derives from a study of T-cell memory formation after mild COVID-19. Study context: TCR clustering was largely donor specific.

Using its own MiXCR run on the 5' RACE reads, TCRdb lists one record per CDR3 protein. The sample has approximately 500,000 distinct CDR3 sequences; roughly 25% are singletons. Points on this clonotype: The antigen is undetermined.

Study-level points and caveats: Later expanders leaned toward CD4+, whereas clones contracting from day 15 to 85 were balanced CD4/CD8. A subset of responding clones appeared in pre-infection memory, suggesting cross-reactive memory joined. In second-wave clones peaking day 37, SARS-CoV-2 specificity remained unconfirmed.

The V and J ends lost 7 bases and 4 bases, in that order; junction bases with no gene match: 10. CDR1 and CDR2 from the germline V gene are MNHEY and SVGAGI. This CDR3 spans 15 amino acids. The clonotype comes from an adult woman who had mild COVID-19 (a few samples of this study predate the infection). Cell type and time point are not known. This chain joins TRBV6-5 and TRBJ1-2; TRBD1 matches 9 bases. The sequencing input was PBMCs or a T cell subset sorted from them (not recorded which). The CDR3 loop is CASTNLGQGSYGYTF. For the CDR3, the DNA is TGTGCCAGCACCAACCTGGGACAGGGAAGCTATGGCTACACCTTC.